The 3 T cell receptor beta chains presented below share a single source sample, sequenced in a study of OX40 agonist ivuxolimab in advanced cancers. Assay: immunoSEQ multiplex PCR; the TCRdb copy retains only in-frame clones and omits some. The table records approximately 76,000 clones, around 86% of them present only once. The sequencing used CD4+ or CD8+ T cells sorted from blood, collected in a trial of the OX40 agonist ivuxolimab. Receptors originate from an adult with an advanced solid tumor such as melanoma, head and neck, liver or kidney cancer.

A single count supports this clone. The chain carries TRBV10-3 and TRBJ1-2, with D tentatively TRBD1 (5 bases). Per the germline V gene, CDR1 is ENHRY and CDR2 is SYGVKD. CDR3 length equals 15 residues. V lost 4 bases to trimming and J lost 6 bases, with 18 bases between them. The CDR3 spells CAISGGRELMDGYTF. The CDR3 DNA follows: TGTGCCATCAGTGGGGGCAGGGAACTAATGGATGGCTACACCTTC.

This rearrangement joins TRBV6-1 to TRBJ2-5, with TRBD1 matching over 8 bases. The CDR3 covers 14 residues. CDR1 and CDR2 (germline): MNHNS, SASEGT. The ends lost 5 bases at V and 4 bases at J; junction bases unmatched: 6. The CDR3 region is CASSRTGLGETQYF. The CDR3 DNA is TGTGCCAGCAGTAGGACAGGGCTGGGAGAGACCCAGTACTTC.

As to this clone: The junction shows a germline mismatch at one end, possibly a read error. The chain has TRBV5-1 and TRBJ2-2; 10 bases agree with TRBD1. The CDR3 totals 19 residues. Germline-derived CDR1 and CDR2 are SGHRS and YFSETQ. This chain's CDR3 is CASSPDFLIRDRGSRGAVF. CDR3 nucleotide sequence: TGCGCCAGCAGCCCGGATTTCCTTATCCGGGACAGGGGTTCCCGGGGAGCTGTTTTT.